This record looks at one TCR beta chain sequence and its context. TCRdb itself ran the RACE reads through MiXCR, one entry per CDR3 protein. The sample records around 360,000 distinct CDR3 sequences, just under 6.5% being singletons. V was clipped by 3 bases and J by 0 bases; unmatched bases: 5. CDR1 and CDR2 (germline): KGHSH, LQKENI. The CDR3 runs 16 residues. Specified time point: patch test 2, 6 weeks after DPC sensitization. Regarding treatment: therapeutic diphenylcyclopropenone sensitization with weekly scalp DPC. This sample was included in a study of human T cells and chemical hapten exposure.

This receptor was taken from a woman under 30 with alopecia areata. Some clones in this sample may be carry-over from other donors' samples. This specimen was whole blood, taken in connection with sensitization to the hapten diphenylcyclopropenone (DPC). The J gene is TRBJ2-3, the V gene TRBV18; 8 positions agree with TRBD2. CDR3 loop: CASSPPGTSSTDTQYF. CDR3 DNA: TGTGCCAGCTCACCCCCCGGGACTAGTAGCACAGATACGCAGTATTTT.